Following are 15 T cell receptor beta chains from one sample sequenced in a study of human T cells and chemical hapten exposure. The time point here: patch test 1, 2 weeks after DPC sensitization. The treatment is: therapeutic diphenylcyclopropenone sensitization with weekly scalp DPC. TCRdb independently ran MiXCR on the RACE reads; one entry per CDR3 protein. The sample has approximately 100,000 distinct CDR3 sequences, 8% to 13% seen once. Sequencing was performed on whole blood, taken in connection with sensitization to the hapten diphenylcyclopropenone (DPC). The source is a middle-aged woman with alopecia areata. Some clones in this sample may be carry-over from other donors' samples.

In this sample, this clonotype turned up a few times. This chain connects TRBV11-1 to TRBJ2-1, with D tentatively TRBD2 (6 bases). Per the germline V gene, CDR1 is SGHAT and CDR2 is FQDESV (reference sequence). This CDR3 has 13 residues. V was pared by 4 bases and J by 6 bases, with 10 bases between. CDR3 region: CASSSWDSNEQFF. In DNA form, the CDR3 reads TGTGCCAGCAGCTCCTGGGACTCCAATGAGCAGTTCTTC.

This clonotype was observed at least ten times. The J gene is TRBJ2-7, the V gene TRBV11-2; TRBD1 might be the D (5 bases). CDR3 size: 13 residues. CDR1 and CDR2 from the germline V gene are SGHAT and FQNNGV. Trimming pared 3 bases from V and 7 bases from J, leaving 13 bases between. CDR3 sequence reads: CASSFGGAGEQYF. As DNA, the CDR3 is TGTGCCAGCAGCTTCGGTGGGGCTGGGGAGCAGTACTTC. Filled out from reference TRBV11-2 and TRBJ2-7, the complete variable domain reads EAGVAQSPRYKIIEKRQSVAFWCNPISGHATLYWYQQILGQGPKLLIQFQNNGVVDDSQLPKDRFSAERLKGVDSTLKIQPAKLEDSAVYLCASSFGGAGEQYFGPGTRLTVT.

This clonotype was observed a handful of times. The gene calls are TRBV10-2 and TRBJ1-3; TRBD1 agrees at 9 bases. The CDR3 consists of 15 residues. The trim removed 6 bases at V and 0 bases at J, leaving 3 bases unmatched. The germline gives CDR1 WSHSY, CDR2 SAAADI. DNA for the CDR3: TGCGCCAGCAGGGGGGACAGGGCCTCTGGAAACACCATATATTTT. This sequence encodes CASRGDRASGNTIYF.

This clonotype was detected a few times. V gene TRBV2 combines with J gene TRBJ2-7; D not resolved. V lost 1 base to trimming and J lost 5 bases, with 6 bases between them. Germline CDR1 reads SNHLY; CDR2 reads FYNNEI. The CDR3 is 12 residues long. The CDR3 loop reads CASSEGQDEQYF. The CDR3 DNA is TGTGCCAGCAGTGAAGGTCAGGACGAGCAGTACTTC. The full variable domain, in which reference TRBV2 and TRBJ2-7 provide the parts outside the CDR3, is EPEVTQTPSHQVTQMGQEVILRCVPISNHLYFYWYRQILGQKVEFLVSFYNNEISEKSEIFDDQFSVERPDGSNFTLKIRSTKLEDSAMYFCASSEGQDEQYFGPGTRLTVT.

This CDR3 is CASSELGGASGQYF. CDR3 in DNA: TGTGCCAGCAGTGAATTGGGAGGGGCGTCGGGGCAGTATTTT. The V call is TRBV2, the J call TRBJ2-3, with 7 nucleotides matching TRBD2. The V gene's germline CDR1 is SNHLY and CDR2 FYNNEI. The CDR3 sequence is 14 residues long. Germline trimming cut 2 bases from V and 11 bases from J; bases unmatched to any gene: 10.

This clonotype has only a few counts. The chain combines TRBV4-2 with TRBJ2-1; tentative D call: TRBD2 (6 bases). CDR1 is LGHNA and CDR2 is YNFKEQ in the germline V gene. Trimming left V 0 bases short and J 9 bases short, with 15 bases between. CDR3 length: 15 residues. Here the CDR3 DNA reads TGTGCCAGCAGCCAAGAGGGGGGTAGTGGTGGTGAGCAGTTCTTC. Translated, it gives CASSQEGGSGGEQFF.

The chain carries TRBV6-2 or TRBV6-3 and TRBJ2-2; 9 nucleotides line up with TRBD2. V lost 0 bases and J lost 5; bases outside the gene matches: 7. Germline lookup yields CDR1 MNHEY and CDR2 SVGEGT. The CDR3 has 17 residues. The chain's CDR3 is CASSYSAGGPQTGELFF. As DNA, the CDR3 is TGTGCCAGCAGTTACTCGGCGGGGGGGCCGCAAACCGGGGAGCTGTTTTTT.

V is TRBV12-5 and J is TRBJ1-3; D is uncertain. The CDR3 contains 14 residues. The V and J ends lost 6 bases and 0 bases respectively, with 9 bases between them. Germline V CDR1 and CDR2: LGHNT, FRNRAP. The CDR3 here is CASGKSNSGNTIYF. The CDR3 DNA follows: TGTGCTAGTGGGAAAAGTAACTCTGGAAACACCATATATTTT.

This clonotype was detected a few times. This chain uses TRBV30 with TRBJ2-7; D possibly corresponds to TRBD1 (6 bases). The CDR3 covers 13 residues. V was trimmed by 2 bases and J by 5 bases, leaving 13 bases between them. Germline-derived CDR1 and CDR2 are GTSNPN and SVGIG (reference sequence). CDR3 in amino acids: CAWSMARGDEQYF. The CDR3, as DNA: TGTGCCTGGAGTATGGCCAGGGGCGACGAGCAGTACTTC.

This clonotype was counted between two and nine times. The chain combines TRBV12-3 or TRBV12-4 with TRBJ2-7, with 11 bases aligning to TRBD2. CDR3 length: 15 amino acids. V was pared by 4 bases and J by 6 bases, with 8 bases of the junction left unmatched. The CDR3 coding sequence is TGTGCCAGCAGTTCTTTGGGACTAGCGGCGGGCGAGCAGTACTTC. It is translated as CASSSLGLAAGEQYF.

This clonotype was found many times. The V and J genes are TRBV11-2 and TRBJ2-1; no clear D. Per the germline V gene, CDR1 is SGHAT and CDR2 is FQNNGV. Trimming stripped 3 bases from V and 5 bases from J, with 17 bases between. The CDR3 is 16 amino acids. The CDR3 nucleotides read TGTGCCAGCAGCTTCGGCCCTTGGGGTTCGGACAATGAGCAGTTCTTC. Amino acid sequence: CASSFGPWGSDNEQFF. Drawing the rest from reference TRBV11-2 and TRBJ2-1, the complete variable domain is EAGVAQSPRYKIIEKRQSVAFWCNPISGHATLYWYQQILGQGPKLLIQFQNNGVVDDSQLPKDRFSAERLKGVDSTLKIQPAKLEDSAVYLCASSFGPWGSDNEQFFGPGTRLTVL.

This clonotype occurred many times. This sequence joins TRBV7-2 and TRBJ2-3; D is perhaps TRBD1 or TRBD2 (6 bases each). Trimming removed 1 base at V and 8 bases at J, with 16 bases between. Germline values: CDR1 SGHTA, CDR2 FQGNSA. This CDR3 is 15 amino acids long. The CDR3 loop reads CASSLEGGRGATQYF. In DNA form, the CDR3 reads TGTGCCAGCAGCTTAGAAGGGGGGCGAGGAGCTACGCAGTATTTT. The full variable domain, completed using reference TRBV7-2 and TRBJ2-3, is GAGVSQSPSNKVTEKGKDVELRCDPISGHTALYWYRQSLGQGLEFLIYFQGNSAPDKSGLPSDRFSAERTGGSVSTLTIQRTQQEDSAVYLCASSLEGGRGATQYFGPGTRLTVL.

This clonotype was seen repeatedly, ten times or more. The rearrangement joins TRBV12-3 or TRBV12-4 to TRBJ1-1; D is unclear. V dropped 1 base and J dropped 5 bases, with 5 bases sitting between them. This CDR3 region has 12 residues. The CDR3 spells CASSLGYTEAFF. The DNA of the CDR3 is TGTGCCAGCAGTTTAGGGTATACTGAAGCTTTCTTT.

The V call is TRBV7-2, the J call TRBJ1-5; D unclear. Germline V CDR1 and CDR2: SGHTA, FQGNSA. Trimming stripped 4 bases from V and 0 bases from J, with 7 bases between. The CDR3 is 14 residues long. The CDR3 DNA follows: TGTGCCAGCAGCTCTGACTATAGCAATCAGCCCCAGCATTTT. Its protein is CASSSDYSNQPQHF. Based on the CDR3 plus reference TRBV7-2 and TRBJ1-5, the full variable domain is GAGVSQSPSNKVTEKGKDVELRCDPISGHTALYWYRQSLGQGLEFLIYFQGNSAPDKSGLPSDRFSAERTGGSVSTLTIQRTQQEDSAVYLCASSSDYSNQPQHFGDGTRLSIL.

This clonotype was counted ten times or more. V and J are TRBV20-1 and TRBJ2-3; TRBD2 agrees at 8 bases. V lost 5 bases to trimming and J lost 2 bases; unmatched junction nucleotides: 9. This CDR3 region has 15 residues. Germline V gene sequence: CDR1 DFQATT, CDR2 SNEGSKA (reference sequence). The CDR3 nucleotides read TGCAGTGCTCAGTTGAGCGGGGGACTCACAGATACGCAGTATTTT. Translation gives CSAQLSGGLTDTQYF.